This T cell receptor beta chain is from a study of identical twins. TCRdb re-analysed the 5' RACE reads in MiXCR, keeping a single row per CDR3 protein. The repertoire has around 480,000 distinct CDR3 sequences, around 15% of them found once; the top ten carry more than 0.8%. This clonotype came up a few times. Separately, the same data were catalogued under a study of yellow fever vaccine responses in identical twins. That paper notes: The T cell response to vaccination in identical twins was reportedly partly convergent and partly personalized.

Sample: CD4+ T cells sorted from blood. The receptor was derived from a young woman in good health.

The CDR3 loop reads CSATFNLKWRDNTGELFF. DNA of the CDR3: TGCAGCGCTACATTTAATCTTAAGTGGCGGGACAACACCGGGGAGCTGTTTTTT. The chain has TRBV29-1 and TRBJ2-2, with D tentatively TRBD2 (6 bases). This CDR3 has 18 residues. Between the trimmed V and J ends, which lost 7 bases and 2 bases, there was a span of 26 bases. The germline gives CDR1 SQVTM, CDR2 ANQGSEA.